This TCR beta chain was profiled in a study of CD8 T cell repertoires and HIV-1 epitope variants. Across the study: Each of Twenty-five Gag and Nef epitope peptides stimulated a separate culture. Control wells had CMV/EBV/flu peptides, negative Ebola AY9, or no peptide.

Study-wide findings and caveats: Nine or ten antigen-specific TCR beta clonotypes were found; six seemed cross-reactive to variants.

TCR beta CDR3 was sequenced at survey depth on immunoSEQ. Profiling relied on immunoSEQ multiplex PCR, and the TCRdb table lists in-frame clones only, not all of them. The sample contains 4,500 to 6,500 clones, about three fifths of which appear only once. Germline loops: CDR1 SEHNR, CDR2 FQNEAQ (reference sequence). Trimming cost V 5 bases and J 3 bases; bases outside gene matches: 13. The CDR3 covers 18 residues. In regard to this clone: What it recognizes is unknown.

This receptor was obtained from a male donor with HIV. The V gene is TRBV7-9, the J gene TRBJ2-7, with 13 nucleotides matching TRBD2. The sequenced sample was cultured CD8+ T cells derived from PBMCs. In nucleotides, the CDR3 is TGTGCCAGCAGCCCGAAAACTAGCGGGAGGGCCTCCATCTACGAGCAGTACTTC. Amino acids: CASSPKTSGRASIYEQYF.